This paragraph reports one T cell receptor beta chain. Its antigen remains unidentified. Authors' data handling: Quality scores were absent from the junction-only immunoSEQ sequences, so filtering differed. Libraries were prepared by immunoSEQ multiplex PCR; TCRdb keeps only in-frame clonotypes and omits some of them. The V and J calls and the clone size are those of that table, but D and trimming were determined from the DNA. Among 1.5 million to 2.5 million clones listed, approximately 94% were seen once. CD45RO-negative, CCR7-positively selected cells formed the naive CD8 fraction, excluding terminally differentiated effector memory CD45RA+ cells. All of the donors resided in Nashville, Tennessee, and each was a Caucasian adult. The data originate from a study of shared clonotypes between healthy human individuals. This CDR3 comprises 12 residues. Germline V gene lookup returns CDR1 GTSNPN and CDR2 SVGIG (reference sequence).

Overall study findings and caveats: The naive CD4 repertoires of several donors were compared, and about 5% of clonotypes were shared.

The chain is built from TRBV30 and TRBJ2-5; possibly TRBD2 for D (5 bases). The J call may not be correct, given that the DNA end is closer to TRBJ2-7. Sample: naive CD8+ T cells sorted from blood. This clonotype originated in a man younger than 30 in good health. For the CDR3, the DNA is TGTGCCTACATGGGGAGCTCCTACGAGCAGTACTTC. As protein: CAYMGSSYEQYF.